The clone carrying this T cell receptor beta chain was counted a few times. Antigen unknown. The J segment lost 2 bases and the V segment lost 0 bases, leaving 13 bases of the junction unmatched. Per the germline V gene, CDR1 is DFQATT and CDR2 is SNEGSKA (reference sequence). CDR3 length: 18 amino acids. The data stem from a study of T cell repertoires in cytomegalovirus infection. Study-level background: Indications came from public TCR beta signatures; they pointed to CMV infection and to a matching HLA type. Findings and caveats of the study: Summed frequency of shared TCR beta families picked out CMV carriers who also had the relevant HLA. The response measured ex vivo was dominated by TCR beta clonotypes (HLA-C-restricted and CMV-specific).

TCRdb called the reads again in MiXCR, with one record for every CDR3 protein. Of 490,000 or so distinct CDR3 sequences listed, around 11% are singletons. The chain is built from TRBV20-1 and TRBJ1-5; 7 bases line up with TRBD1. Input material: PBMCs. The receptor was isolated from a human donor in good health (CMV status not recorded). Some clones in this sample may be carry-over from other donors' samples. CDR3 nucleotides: TGCAGTGCTAGAGATCGAGTTGGAGGGGGCCTTGGCAATCAGCCCCAGCATTTT. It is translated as CSARDRVGGGLGNQPQHF.